The 25 T cell receptor beta chains reported below all come from one sample, sequenced in a study of Graves' ophthalmopathy and Graves' hyperthyroidism. The study amplified TCR beta CDR3 regions using RNA transcripts. The first-round RT-PCR employed HTBI primers together with the Qiagen OneStep RT-PCR kit. A multiplex PCR was then performed as the second round. TCRdb independently ran MiXCR on the multiplex PCR reads; one entry per CDR3 protein. The table includes roughly 1.1 million distinct CDR3 sequences, about two fifths detected once. Source material: peripheral blood or thyroid tissue (not recorded which). The receptors come from an adult man with Graves' hyperthyroidism.

Note on this clonotype: A read error may explain this, as a much larger clone is one base away. This sequence joins TRBV29-1 and TRBJ2-5; 8 positions agree with TRBD2. Germline-derived CDR1 and CDR2 are SQVTM and ANQGSEA. The CDR3 totals 14 residues. Here the CDR3 DNA reads TGCAGCGCGGGGGGGGGATCCGGGCAAGGGACCCAGTACTTC. Amino acids: CSAGGGSGQGTQYF.

The DNA for the CDR3 is TGTGCCAGTCAGGGACAGGGCAACGAGCAGTACTTC. This sequence encodes CASQGQGNEQYF. The chain links TRBV19 to TRBJ2-7; 9 nucleotides agree with TRBD1. CDR3 length equals 12 residues. Trimming removed 8 bases from V and 5 bases from J; junction bases left unmatched: 4. Germline values: CDR1 LNHDA, CDR2 SQIVND (reference sequence).

As to this clonotype: It may be a read error: a sequence one base away is much more abundant. DNA of the CDR3: TGTGCCAGCAGCTTAGTAGGAGGGGTTCTTGAACCTTTCTTT. Translated: CASSLVGGVLEPFF. The chain carries TRBV11-2 and TRBJ1-1; D might be TRBD1 (5 bases). Per the germline V gene, CDR1 is SGHAT and CDR2 is FQNNGV. This CDR3 is 14 amino acids long.

Many counts were recorded for this clonotype. The genes are TRBV25-1 and TRBJ2-2; D not resolved. This CDR3 spans 16 amino acids. Per germline, CDR1 MGHDK and CDR2 SYGVNS. V was shortened by 4 bases and J by 0 bases, with 12 bases between the two germline ends. As DNA, the CDR3 is TGTGCCAGCAGTGGGGCACAGAAACCGAACACCGGGGAGCTGTTTTTT. Its translation: CASSGAQKPNTGELFF.

This clonotype was picked up many times. V and J are TRBV6-2 or TRBV6-3 and TRBJ1-5; no definite D call. The CDR3 is made up of 17 amino acids. Germline V gene sequence: CDR1 MNHEY, CDR2 SVGEGT. The germline V and J ends were trimmed by 6 bases and 1 base, with 19 bases remaining between them. The CDR3 nucleotides are TGTGCCAGCAGGAATTATACCGGGCTCAGGAGCAATCAGCCCCAGCATTTT. It translates to CASRNYTGLRSNQPQHF.

This clonotype was seen repeatedly, ten times or more. V and J are TRBV15 and TRBJ2-5; TRBD2 matches 7 bases. The CDR3 loop spans 15 amino acids. Per the germline V gene, CDR1 is LNHNV and CDR2 is YYDKDF (reference sequence). After removal of 2 bases from V and 0 bases from J, the junction contained 3 bases not matched to a gene. The chain's CDR3 is CATSRLSGNQETQYF. DNA for the CDR3: TGTGCCACCAGCAGACTCAGCGGGAACCAAGAGACCCAGTACTTC. Based on the CDR3 plus reference TRBV15 and TRBJ2-5, the full variable domain is DAMVIQNPRYQVTQFGKPVTLSCSQTLNHNVMYWYQQKSSQAPKLLFHYYDKDFNNEADTPDNFQSRRPNTSFCFLDIRSPGLGDTAMYLCATSRLSGNQETQYFGPGTRLLVL.

Remarks on this clonotype: A much larger clone lies a single base off, so this may be a read error. The J gene is TRBJ1-1, the V gene TRBV12-3 or TRBV12-4, with D maybe TRBD1 (5 bases). There are 14 residues in the CDR3. Here the CDR3 DNA reads TGTGCCAGCAGTGCCCGACAGCTGAACACTGTAGCTTTCTTT. This sequence encodes CASSARQLNTVAFF.

In nucleotides, the CDR3 is TGCGCCAGCAGCCCCAAGAAGGCCGGGACATTGAACACTGAAGCTTTCTTT. Protein: CASSPKKAGTLNTEAFF. The V and J genes are TRBV5-1 and TRBJ1-1; a weak D match, TRBD1 (6 bases). CDR1 is SGHRS and CDR2 is YFSETQ in the germline V gene. CDR3 length: 17 amino acids. The V end was cut by 4 bases, the J end by 0 bases, with 19 bases between.

This clonotype was recorded at least ten times. The chain has TRBV24-1 and TRBJ1-1; 12 nucleotides match TRBD1. The CDR3 extends over 13 amino acids. Looked up from germline, CDR1 is KGHDR and CDR2 is SFDVKD. V trimming: 7 bases; J trimming: 6 bases; junction bases outside the gene matches: 2. The CDR3, as DNA: TGTGCCACCAGAGGGACAGGGGGCCCTGAAGCTTTCTTT. Protein: CATRGTGGPEAFF.

V and J are TRBV7-8 and TRBJ1-1; a weak D match, TRBD1 (5 bases). Germline V gives CDR1 SGHVS, CDR2 FQNEAQ. The CDR3 has 15 residues. V lost 1 base and J 4 bases, leaving 13 bases between the germline ends. The chain's CDR3 is CASSLVLGGGTEAFF. CDR3 in DNA: TGTGCCAGCAGCTTAGTTCTGGGTGGGGGCACTGAAGCTTTCTTT.

The V call is TRBV10-2, the J call TRBJ2-7, with a weak D call TRBD1 (5 bases). V shed 2 bases and J shed 4 bases, with 15 bases lying between them. The CDR3 spans 15 residues. Per the germline V gene, CDR1 is WSHSY and CDR2 is SAAADI. The CDR3 is CASSESPGPSYEQYF. As DNA, the CDR3 is TGCGCCAGCAGTGAGAGTCCAGGGCCATCGTACGAGCAGTACTTC.

The sample holds many counts of this clonotype. V and J are TRBV27 and TRBJ1-5; no clear D gene. V was pared by 8 bases and J by 7 bases, with 12 bases between. Germline CDR1 reads MNHEY; CDR2 reads SMNVEV (reference sequence). The CDR3 is made up of 12 amino acids. This chain's CDR3 is CASQFLGQPQHF. The CDR3 DNA follows: TGTGCCAGCCAATTTCTCGGCCAGCCCCAGCATTTT.

This clonotype was seen many times. The V call is TRBV6-1, the J call TRBJ1-5, with D perhaps TRBD1 (6 bases). The CDR3 is made up of 13 amino acids. The germline V gene encodes CDR1 MNHNS and CDR2 SASEGT. Trimming removed 4 bases at V and 6 bases at J, with 10 bases between. This CDR3 reads CASSATGTQPQHF. In nucleotides, the CDR3 is TGTGCCAGCAGTGCAACAGGGACTCAGCCCCAGCATTTT.

The chain recombines TRBV20-1 with TRBJ1-5; D is unclear. CDR1 DFQATT and CDR2 SNEGSKA come from the germline V gene (reference sequence). The germline V and J ends were trimmed by 1 base and 5 bases, with 9 bases remaining between them. The CDR3 extends over 13 amino acids. The CDR3 bases are TGCAGTGCTAGAGTCCCGGGTGATCAGCCCCAGCATTTT. Amino acids: CSARVPGDQPQHF.

This clonotype was observed a handful of times. The J gene is TRBJ1-1, the V gene TRBV5-1, with D possibly matching TRBD1 (5 bases). Trimming took off 3 bases at V and 6 bases at J, with 21 bases between the two ends. The CDR3 runs to 16 residues. Germline CDR1 reads SGHRS; CDR2 reads YFSETQ. CDR3 sequence (DNA): TGCGCCAGCAGCTCCTCAAACCCCCGGGGGTCGGCTGAAGCTTTCTTT. It encodes CASSSSNPRGSAEAFF.

This clonotype was found a few times. The chain joins TRBV13 to TRBJ1-6, with TRBD1 matching 8 bases. Unmatched junction bases numbered 11, after V lost 5 bases and J lost 5 bases. The CDR3 totals 17 residues. Germline CDR1 and CDR2: PRHDT and FYEKMQ (reference sequence). CDR3 sequence reads: CASSIRQGFRHNSPLHF. The CDR3 DNA reads as TGTGCCAGCAGCATCAGACAGGGGTTTCGTCATAATTCACCCCTCCACTTT.

This clonotype has a handful of counts. This chain joins TRBV27 and TRBJ1-6; 8 bases align to TRBD1. Looked up from germline, CDR1 is MNHEY and CDR2 is SMNVEV (reference sequence). This CDR3 region has 11 residues. V shed 10 bases and J 14 bases; nucleotides not matched to a gene: 7. Written as DNA, the CDR3 is TGTGCCACCGGACAGGGTAATTCCCTCCACTTT. Its protein is CATGQGNSLHF.

There are many counts of this clonotype. The V call is TRBV5-6, the J call TRBJ2-5; D remains ambiguous. V lost 3 bases and J 3 bases, leaving 3 bases between the germline ends. Germline CDR1 SGHDT, CDR2 YYEEEE. This CDR3 has 11 amino acids. The DNA of the CDR3 is TGTGCCAGCAGCTCCAAAGAGACCCAGTACTTC. Protein: CASSSKETQYF. The entire variable domain, with the rest obtained from reference TRBV5-6 and TRBJ2-5, is as follows: DAGVTQSPTHLIKTRGQQVTLRCSPKSGHDTVSWYQQALGQGPQFIFQYYEEEERQRGNFPDRFSGHQFPNYSSELNVNALLLGDSALYLCASSSKETQYFGPGTRLLVL.

The chain employs TRBV4-3 and TRBJ2-2; 10 bases match TRBD1. The ends lost 0 bases at V and 6 bases at J; junction bases unmatched: 7. The germline gives CDR1 LGHNA, CDR2 YSLEER. There are 17 residues in the CDR3. CDR3 in DNA: TGCGCCAGCAGCCAAGAGAGGCGACAGGGGGCTCCCGGGGAGCTGTTTTTT. This codes for CASSQERRQGAPGELFF.

This clonotype was found many times. The CDR3 spells CASSVAQRNYGYTF. The CDR3 DNA reads as TGTGCCAGCAGCGTAGCCCAAAGGAACTATGGCTACACCTTC. The chain joins TRBV9 to TRBJ1-2; D unresolved. This CDR3 comprises 14 residues. Trimming took 0 bases from V and 2 from J, leaving 8 bases between them. The germline V gene encodes CDR1 SGDLS and CDR2 YYNGEE.

This clonotype was seen ten or more times. The chain combines TRBV7-6 with TRBJ2-5; D is perhaps TRBD2 (7 bases). Germline values: CDR1 SGHVS, CDR2 FNYEAQ. The CDR3 has 16 amino acids. Trimming cost V 5 bases and J 6 bases, with 22 bases left between them. Here the CDR3 reads CASSLPRGGGKQTQYF. In nucleotides, the CDR3 is TGTGCCAGCAGCCTACCTAGGGGAGGGGGGAAGCAGACCCAGTACTTC.

This chain joins TRBV20-1 and TRBJ1-3; TRBD1 agrees at 8 bases. V lost 8 bases to trimming and J lost 1 base; unmatched junction nucleotides: 4. In germline, CDR1 is DFQATT, CDR2 SNEGSKA (reference sequence). The CDR3 runs 13 residues. The CDR3 region has the DNA TGCAGTCCACGGACAGGGTCTGGAAACACCATATATTTT. The encoded protein is CSPRTGSGNTIYF.

This clonotype was detected many times. J is TRBJ1-2 and V is TRBV12-3 or TRBV12-4; D is possibly TRBD1 (6 bases). The CDR3 extends over 13 amino acids. Deletions cut 6 bases from V and 4 bases from J, with 12 bases between. The CDR3 region is CASSPMDSYGYTF. CDR3 DNA sequence: TGTGCCAGCAGCCCTATGGACAGCTATGGCTACACCTTC.

The J gene is TRBJ2-2, the V gene TRBV2, with D perhaps TRBD1 (5 bases). There are 14 residues in the CDR3. V lost 4 bases, J lost 3 bases, and 9 bases lay in between. Germline lookup yields CDR1 SNHLY and CDR2 FYNNEI. The CDR3 region is CASSADSHTGELFF. The CDR3 DNA is TGTGCCAGCAGTGCCGACAGCCACACCGGGGAGCTGTTTTTT.

This clonotype showed up many times. This sequence joins TRBV20-1 and TRBJ1-5; weak D call: TRBD1 (5 bases). CDR3 size: 15 residues. V dropped 4 bases and J dropped 3 bases, with 16 bases sitting between them. Germline V gene data show CDR1 as DFQATT and CDR2 as SNEGSKA (reference sequence). The CDR3, as DNA: TGCAGTGCTACCAGAAAAGGAGGGGTCAATCAGCCCCAGCATTTT. This sequence encodes CSATRKGGVNQPQHF.